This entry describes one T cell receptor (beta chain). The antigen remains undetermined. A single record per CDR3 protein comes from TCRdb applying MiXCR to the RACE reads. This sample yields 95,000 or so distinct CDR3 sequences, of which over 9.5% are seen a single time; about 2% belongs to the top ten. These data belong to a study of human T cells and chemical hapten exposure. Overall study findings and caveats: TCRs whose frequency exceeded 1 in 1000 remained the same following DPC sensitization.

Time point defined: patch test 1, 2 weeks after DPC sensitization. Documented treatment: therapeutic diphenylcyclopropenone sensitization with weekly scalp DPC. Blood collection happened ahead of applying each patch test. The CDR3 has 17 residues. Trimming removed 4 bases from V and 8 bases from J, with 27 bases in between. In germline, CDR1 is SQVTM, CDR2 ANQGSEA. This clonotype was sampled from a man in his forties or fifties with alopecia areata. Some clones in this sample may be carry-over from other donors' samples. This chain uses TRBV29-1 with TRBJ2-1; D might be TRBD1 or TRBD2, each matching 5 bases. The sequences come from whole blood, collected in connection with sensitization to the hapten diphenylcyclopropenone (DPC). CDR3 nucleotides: TGCAGCGTTGGGGGTCCGTGGACCCCGCCAATGGGGGATGAGCAGTTCTTC. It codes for CSVGGPWTPPMGDEQFF.